The clone carrying this T cell receptor beta chain has only a few counts. The sample originates from a study of identical twins. Template switching, a step in the protocol, added a universal primer site, and cDNA carried unique molecular identifiers. Via MiXCR, TCRdb re-called the 5' RACE reads, giving one row per CDR3 protein. Of some 730,000 distinct CDR3 sequences in the sample, over 15% were seen once. The germline CDR1 and CDR2 sequences are SEHNR and FQNEAQ (reference sequence). The CDR3 spans 14 residues. Trimming stripped 5 bases from V and 0 bases from J, with 10 bases between. These data were also reused for a study on T cells expressing NK-cell markers. From that paper: The TCR beta repertoires were obtained from sorted CD3+CD56+NKG2C+, CD3+CD56+NKG2C- and CD3+CD56-NKG2C+ T cells. Most of the eight sequenced donors were HCMV-seropositive; one was seronegative. Of CD8+ T cells, about 1.0-8% belonged to dominant NKG2C+ clonotypes in five to seven donors.

The origin of this receptor is a woman between 18 and 29 years old in good health. J is TRBJ1-2 and V is TRBV7-9; D may be TRBD1 (5 bases). What was sequenced was PBMCs. The CDR3 spells CASSGTAANYGYTF. CDR3 in DNA: TGTGCCAGCAGCGGGACGGCGGCTAACTATGGCTACACCTTC.